Detailed here is one T cell receptor beta chain. This CDR3 comprises 12 residues. Germline-derived CDR1 and CDR2 are MNHEY and SVGAGI. This sample is part of a study of cytomegalovirus exposure and HLA in healthy donors. The PCR was carried out with 60 Vbeta primers and 13 Jbeta primers. Sequenced by immunoSEQ multiplex PCR; TCRdb stores in-frame clones only, minus some. The data hold 200,000 to 250,000 clones, with about 89% observed a single time. The chain combines TRBV6-5 with TRBJ2-5, with D perhaps matching TRBD1 (6 bases). The DNA end lines up better with TRBJ2-7; the J call may be wrong. This TCR was sampled from a woman aged 18-29 years in good health and CMV-seronegative. Sequencing used PBMCs. The CDR3, as DNA: TGTGCCAGCAGCCTAATCAGGGGCGAGCAGTACTTC. It specifies CASSLIRGEQYF.